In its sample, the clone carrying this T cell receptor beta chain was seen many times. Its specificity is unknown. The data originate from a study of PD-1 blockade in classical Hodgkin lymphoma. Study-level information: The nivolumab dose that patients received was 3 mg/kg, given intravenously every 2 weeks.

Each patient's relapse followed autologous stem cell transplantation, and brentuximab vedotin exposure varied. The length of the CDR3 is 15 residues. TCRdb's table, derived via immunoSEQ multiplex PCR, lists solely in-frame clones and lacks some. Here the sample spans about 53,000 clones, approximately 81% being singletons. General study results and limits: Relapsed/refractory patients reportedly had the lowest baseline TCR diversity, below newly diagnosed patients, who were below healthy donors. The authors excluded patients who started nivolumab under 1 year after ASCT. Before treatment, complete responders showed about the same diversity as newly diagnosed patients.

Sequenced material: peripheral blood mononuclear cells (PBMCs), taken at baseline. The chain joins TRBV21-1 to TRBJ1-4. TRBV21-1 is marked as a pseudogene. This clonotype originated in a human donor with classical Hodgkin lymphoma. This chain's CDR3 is CASSKGGIANEKLFF. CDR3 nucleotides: TGTGCCAGCAGCAAAGGAGGAATAGCTAATGAAAAACTGTTTTTT.